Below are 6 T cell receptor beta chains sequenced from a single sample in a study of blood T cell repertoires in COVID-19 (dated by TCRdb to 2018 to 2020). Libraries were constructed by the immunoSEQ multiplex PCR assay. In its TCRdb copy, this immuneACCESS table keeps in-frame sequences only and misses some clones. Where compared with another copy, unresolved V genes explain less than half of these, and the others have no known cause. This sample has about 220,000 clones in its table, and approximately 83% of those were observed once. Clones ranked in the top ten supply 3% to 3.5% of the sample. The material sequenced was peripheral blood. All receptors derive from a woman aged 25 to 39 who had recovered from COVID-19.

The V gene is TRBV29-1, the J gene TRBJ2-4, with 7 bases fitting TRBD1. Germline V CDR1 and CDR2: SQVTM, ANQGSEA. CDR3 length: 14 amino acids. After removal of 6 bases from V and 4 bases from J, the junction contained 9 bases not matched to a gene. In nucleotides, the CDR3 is TGCAGCGTCGCACAGGGGTGGGGGAAAAACATTCAGTACTTC. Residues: CSVAQGWGKNIQYF.

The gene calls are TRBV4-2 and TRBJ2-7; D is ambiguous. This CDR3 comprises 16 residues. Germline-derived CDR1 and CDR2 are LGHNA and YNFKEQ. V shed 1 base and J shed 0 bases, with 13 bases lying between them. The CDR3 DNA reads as TGTGCCAGCAGCCAAGTTTTCAACCGGTACTCCTACGAGCAGTACTTC. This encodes CASSQVFNRYSYEQYF.

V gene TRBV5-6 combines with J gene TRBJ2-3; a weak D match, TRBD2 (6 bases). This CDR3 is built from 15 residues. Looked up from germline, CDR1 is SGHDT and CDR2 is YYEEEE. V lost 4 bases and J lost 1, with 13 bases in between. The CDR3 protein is CASSPETGGTDTQYF. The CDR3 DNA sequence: TGTGCCAGCAGCCCGGAGACGGGGGGCACAGATACGCAGTATTTT.

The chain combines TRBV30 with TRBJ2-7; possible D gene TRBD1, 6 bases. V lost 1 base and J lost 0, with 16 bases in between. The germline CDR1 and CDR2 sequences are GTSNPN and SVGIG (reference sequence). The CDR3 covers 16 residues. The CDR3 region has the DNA TGTGCCTGGAGTGCATTAGACAGGCTTAGCTCCTACGAGCAGTACTTC. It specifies CAWSALDRLSSYEQYF.

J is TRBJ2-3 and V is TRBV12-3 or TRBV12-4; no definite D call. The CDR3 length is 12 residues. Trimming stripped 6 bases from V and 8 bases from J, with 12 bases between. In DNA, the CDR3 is TGTGCCAGCAGCCCGAAGAGTAGTACGCAGTATTTT. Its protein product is CASSPKSSTQYF.

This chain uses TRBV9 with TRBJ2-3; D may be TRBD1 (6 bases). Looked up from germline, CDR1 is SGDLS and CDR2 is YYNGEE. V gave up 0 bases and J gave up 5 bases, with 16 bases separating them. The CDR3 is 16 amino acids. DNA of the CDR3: TGTGCCAGCAGCGTAGGCCATACCTTAGGGGGAGATACGCAGTATTTT. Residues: CASSVGHTLGGDTQYF.